A single TCR beta chain is shown here with its context. Authors' methods: Amplification with reference gene primers provided the estimates of nucleated cell counts. Data came from immunoSEQ multiplex PCR; TCRdb stores just in-frame clones and leaves some out. V and J calls and clone size come straight from that table; D and trimming were deduced from the DNA. The sample holds about 220,000 clones, 75% to 85% seen once. This CDR3 comprises 16 residues. The germline CDR1 and CDR2 sequences are MNHEY and SVGAGI. V was clipped by 0 bases and J by 5 bases; unmatched bases: 8. This sample is part of a study of blood T cell repertoires in COVID-19. About the study: T cells, B-cell-depleted T cells, or PBMCs provided the cDNA or gDNA that served as material.

The sequencing sample was made of peripheral blood. This receptor was identified in a man in his forties or fifties with active or convalescent COVID-19. The chain employs TRBV6-5 and TRBJ1-2; 8 bases line up with TRBD1. In nucleotides, the CDR3 is TGTGCCAGCAGTTACTCGACAGGGGTGGTTGGTTATGGCTACACCTTC. Translated: CASSYSTGVVGYGYTF.